The clone carrying this TCR beta chain was counted many times. This entry is derived from a study of identical twins. V was clipped by 6 bases and J by 5 bases; unmatched bases: 8. This CDR3 is 15 amino acids long. TCRdb used MiXCR to reprocess the 5' RACE reads, holding one entry per CDR3 protein. The sample shows 400,000 to 550,000 distinct CDR3 sequences, around 20% of them seen only once. These sequences were also reported in another study, on T cells expressing NK-cell markers.

This sequence was found in a woman younger than 30 in good health. The material sequenced was CD4+ T cells sorted from blood. The chain is built from TRBV12-3 or TRBV12-4 and TRBJ1-2; 11 nucleotides line up with TRBD1. The CDR3 DNA is TGTGCCAGCAGATCCTCCGGGACAGGGGGATATGGCTACACCTTC. Its translation: CASRSSGTGGYGYTF.